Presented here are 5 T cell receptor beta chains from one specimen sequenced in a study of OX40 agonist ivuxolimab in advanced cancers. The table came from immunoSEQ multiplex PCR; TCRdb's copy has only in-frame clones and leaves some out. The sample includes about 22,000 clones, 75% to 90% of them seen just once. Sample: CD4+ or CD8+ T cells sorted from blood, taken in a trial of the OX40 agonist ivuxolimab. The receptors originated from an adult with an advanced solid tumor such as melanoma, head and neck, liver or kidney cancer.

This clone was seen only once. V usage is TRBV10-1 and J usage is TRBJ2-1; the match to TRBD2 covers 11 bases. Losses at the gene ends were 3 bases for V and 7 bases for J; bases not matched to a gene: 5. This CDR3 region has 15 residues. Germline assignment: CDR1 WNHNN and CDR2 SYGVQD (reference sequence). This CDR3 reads CASSDLTSGSNEQFF. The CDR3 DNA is TGCGCCAGCAGTGATTTAACTAGCGGGAGTAATGAGCAGTTCTTC.

This chain's CDR3 is CASSSRQGAGANVLTF. CDR3 nucleotides: TGTGCCAGCAGTTCCCGACAGGGGGCTGGGGCCAACGTCCTGACTTTC. The chain is built from TRBV27 and TRBJ2-6, with TRBD1 matching 9 bases. The V gene end was trimmed by 4 bases and the J gene end by 2 bases; junction bases not matched to a gene: 3. CDR1 is MNHEY, CDR2 SMNVEV, per germline (reference sequence). This CDR3 is 16 amino acids long.

The CDR3 coding sequence is TGTGCCAGCAGTGAATGGGGTAGCTACAATGAGCAGTTCTTC. Its translation: CASSEWGSYNEQFF. The chain links TRBV2 to TRBJ2-1; D gene ambiguous. CDR3 length: 14 residues. The V end was cut by 2 bases, the J end by 3 bases, with 8 bases between. Per germline, CDR1 SNHLY and CDR2 FYNNEI. Supplemented by reference TRBV2 and TRBJ2-1, the full variable domain reads EPEVTQTPSHQVTQMGQEVILRCVPISNHLYFYWYRQILGQKVEFLVSFYNNEISEKSEIFDDQFSVERPDGSNFTLKIRSTKLEDSAMYFCASSEWGSYNEQFFGPGTRLTVL.

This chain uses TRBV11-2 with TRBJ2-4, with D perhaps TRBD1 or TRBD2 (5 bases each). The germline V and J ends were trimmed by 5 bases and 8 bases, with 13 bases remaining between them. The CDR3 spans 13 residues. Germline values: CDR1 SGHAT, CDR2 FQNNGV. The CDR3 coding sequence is TGTGCCAGCAGCGAGCCCCCGGGGCACATTCAGTACTTC. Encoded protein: CASSEPPGHIQYF.

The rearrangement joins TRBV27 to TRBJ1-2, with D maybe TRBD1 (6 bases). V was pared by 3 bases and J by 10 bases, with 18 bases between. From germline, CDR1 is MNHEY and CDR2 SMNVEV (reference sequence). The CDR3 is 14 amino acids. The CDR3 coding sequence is TGTGCCAGCAGTTTGTCCGGGACACATCTAGTCTACACCTTC. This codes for CASSLSGTHLVYTF.